The clone carrying this TCR beta chain occurred a few times. The data stem from a study of blood T cells in healthy people across ages. A second PCR of 7 to 11 cycles used a sample-barcoded 5' primer and a J-beta primer mix. TCRdb called the 5' RACE reads again in MiXCR, with one record for every CDR3 protein. The sample yields about 1.8 million distinct CDR3 sequences, 49% seen once. V gave up 5 bases and J gave up 2 bases, with 21 bases separating them. CDR1 and CDR2 from the germline V gene are LNHNV and YYDKDF (reference sequence). CDR3 size: 17 residues. Sequenced sample: blood. The V and J genes are TRBV15 and TRBJ2-5, with D maybe TRBD2 (6 bases). This TCR was recovered from a woman aged 35 to 49 in good health. The CDR3 coding sequence is TGTGCCACCAGCGGGGTCCACCGGGACTTACGACAAGAGACCCAGTACTTC. Amino acids: CATSGVHRDLRQETQYF.